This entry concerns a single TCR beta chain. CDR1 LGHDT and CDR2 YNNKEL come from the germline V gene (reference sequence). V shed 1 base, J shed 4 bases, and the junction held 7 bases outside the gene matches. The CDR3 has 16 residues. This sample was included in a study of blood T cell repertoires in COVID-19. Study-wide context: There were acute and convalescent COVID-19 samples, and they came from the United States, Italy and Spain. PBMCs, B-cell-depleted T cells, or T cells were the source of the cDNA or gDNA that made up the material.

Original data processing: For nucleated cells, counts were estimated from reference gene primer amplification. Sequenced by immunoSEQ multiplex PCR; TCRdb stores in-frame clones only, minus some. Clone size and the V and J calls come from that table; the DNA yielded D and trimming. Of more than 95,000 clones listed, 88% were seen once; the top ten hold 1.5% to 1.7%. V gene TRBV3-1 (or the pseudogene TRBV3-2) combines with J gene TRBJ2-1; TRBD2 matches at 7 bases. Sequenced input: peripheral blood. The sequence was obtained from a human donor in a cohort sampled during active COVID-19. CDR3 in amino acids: CASSQGGGSTYNEQFF. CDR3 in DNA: TGTGCCAGCAGCCAAGGGGGCGGGAGTACTTACAATGAGCAGTTCTTC.